The 17 T cell receptor beta chains presented below share a single source sample, sequenced in a study of cytomegalovirus exposure and HLA in healthy donors. Sequenced by immunoSEQ multiplex PCR; TCRdb stores in-frame clones only, minus some. Among roughly 150,000 clones listed, 85% to 90% were seen once. The sequenced sample consisted of PBMCs. The receptors were gathered from a woman aged 18-29 years in good health and CMV-seropositive.

The chain recombines TRBV7-2 with TRBJ1-1; 7 bases are shared with TRBD1. The V gene end was trimmed by 4 bases and the J gene end by 2 bases; junction bases not matched to a gene: 4. The CDR3 runs to 14 residues. Germline-derived CDR1 and CDR2 are SGHTA and FQGNSA. CDR3 DNA sequence: TGTGCCAGCAGCTCAACAGGGGCTAACACTGAAGCTTTCTTT. It specifies CASSSTGANTEAFF.

The rearrangement uses TRBV5-6 and TRBJ1-5; D is unresolved. This CDR3 region has 16 residues. V dropped 0 bases and J dropped 0 bases, with 10 bases sitting between them. The V gene's germline CDR1 is SGHDT and CDR2 YYEEEE. The CDR3: CASSLGRATSNQPQHF. The CDR3, as DNA: TGTGCCAGCAGCTTGGGGCGGGCAACTAGCAATCAGCCCCAGCATTTT.

The V call is TRBV27, the J call TRBJ1-1, with 7 bases aligning to TRBD1. V shed 2 bases and J 3 bases; nucleotides not matched to a gene: 6. There are 15 residues in the CDR3. Per the germline V gene, CDR1 is MNHEY and CDR2 is SMNVEV (reference sequence). CDR3 nucleotides: TGTGCCAGCAGTTTACTCTTTCAGGGGGACACTGAAGCTTTCTTT. It encodes CASSLLFQGDTEAFF.

In DNA, the CDR3 is TGTGCCAGCAGCCCCACCGGAGGGGCGCAGTTCTTC. Translation gives CASSPTGGAQFF. The rearrangement uses TRBV7-3 and TRBJ2-1, with D possibly TRBD2 on 6 matching bases. The CDR3 contains 12 residues. V was clipped by 5 bases and J by 12 bases, with 14 bases between them. The germline V gene has CDR1 SGHTA and CDR2 FQGTGA.

The chain combines TRBV4-2 with TRBJ1-2; TRBD1 matches at 9 bases. The V gene's germline CDR1 is LGHNA and CDR2 YNFKEQ. The J segment lost 8 bases and the V segment lost 0 bases, leaving 4 bases of the junction unmatched. This CDR3 has 14 amino acids. The CDR3 sequence is CASSQEQGAKGYTF. CDR3 bases: TGTGCCAGCAGCCAAGAACAGGGGGCAAAGGGCTACACCTTC.

The J gene is TRBJ2-7, the V gene TRBV5-1, with 13 bases that match TRBD2. This CDR3 comprises 15 residues. The germline V gene has CDR1 SGHRS and CDR2 YFSETQ. The V segment lost 3 bases and the J segment 5 bases; nucleotides outside the gene matches: 5. The CDR3 here is CASSYGTSGTHEQYF. The CDR3 coding sequence is TGCGCCAGCAGCTATGGGACTAGCGGGACCCACGAGCAGTACTTC.

This clone was seen just once. V gene TRBV7-7 combines with J gene TRBJ2-1, with TRBD2 matching 10 bases. This CDR3 contains 14 residues. The germline V gene has CDR1 SSHAT and CDR2 FNYEAQ (reference sequence). Trimming removed 1 base from V and 9 bases from J; junction bases left unmatched: 3. CDR3 loop: CASSLEREGSEQFF. Written as DNA, the CDR3 is TGTGCCAGCAGCTTAGAGCGGGAGGGGAGTGAGCAGTTCTTC. Full variable domain (missing parts from reference TRBV7-7 and TRBJ2-1): GAGVSQSPRYKVTKRGQDVTLRCDPISSHATLYWYQQALGQGPEFLTYFNYEAQPDKSGLPSDRFSAERPEGSISTLTIQRTEQRDSAMYRCASSLEREGSEQFFGPGTRLTVL.

This sequence joins TRBV7-2 and TRBJ2-7; TRBD2 aligns across 12 bases. This CDR3 has 15 residues. The germline V gene has CDR1 SGHTA and CDR2 FQGNSA. V trimming: 1 base; J trimming: 6 bases; junction bases outside the gene matches: 4. CDR3: CASSLGASGRVEQYF. The CDR3 DNA follows: TGTGCCAGCAGCTTAGGGGCTAGCGGGAGGGTCGAGCAGTACTTC.

J is TRBJ2-2 and V is TRBV18; the D gene is possibly TRBD1 (6 bases). CDR1 and CDR2 (germline): KGHSH, LQKENI. Trimming cost V 2 bases and J 5 bases, with 15 bases left between them. The CDR3 totals 16 residues. The CDR3 nucleotides are TGTGCCAGCTCACCAACCGGGACATCCGGTACCGGGGAGCTGTTTTTT. As protein: CASSPTGTSGTGELFF.

This clone was seen a single time. This chain links TRBV7-8 with TRBJ2-7; 9 bases match TRBD1. The CDR3 contains 16 residues. CDR1 and CDR2 from the germline V gene are SGHVS and FQNEAQ. V lost 5 bases to trimming and J lost 3 bases; unmatched junction nucleotides: 11. CDR3 sequence reads: CASSALGQGRYYEQYF. The CDR3 DNA is TGTGCCAGCAGCGCCTTAGGACAGGGGAGATACTACGAGCAGTACTTC.

The J gene is TRBJ2-1, the V gene TRBV4-1, with unresolved D. The CDR3 spans 15 residues. Trimming cost V 8 bases and J 0 bases, with 14 bases left between them. Germline V CDR1 and CDR2: MGHRA, YSYEKL. The CDR3 loop is CASANVPSSYNEQFF. CDR3 bases: TGCGCCAGCGCCAATGTCCCGAGCTCCTACAATGAGCAGTTCTTC.

Only one count was recorded for this clone. This chain connects TRBV7-8 to TRBJ2-3; possibly TRBD2 for D (5 bases). The CDR3 has 15 residues. Germline CDR1 is SGHVS and CDR2 is FQNEAQ. The V and J ends lost 5 bases and 3 bases respectively, with 15 bases between them. The CDR3: CASSMALPGTDTQYF. The CDR3 DNA reads as TGTGCCAGCAGCATGGCGCTCCCGGGAACAGATACGCAGTATTTT.

The rearrangement joins TRBV6-1 to TRBJ2-1, with TRBD2 matching 10 bases. CDR3 length: 16 amino acids. Trimming at V came to 4 bases and at J to 8 bases, leaving 11 bases not matched to a gene. Germline CDR1 is MNHNS and CDR2 is SASEGT. The CDR3 DNA is TGTGCCAGCAGTGCAGAGCGGGAGGGCCCTATTGATGAGCAGTTCTTC. The encoded protein is CASSAEREGPIDEQFF.

The V call is TRBV5-6, the J call TRBJ1-5, with 8 positions matching TRBD1. With V trimmed by 4 bases and J by 2 bases, 8 bases remained unmatched. In germline, CDR1 is SGHDT, CDR2 YYEEEE. This CDR3 region has 16 residues. For the CDR3, the DNA is TGTGCCAGCAGCCTCCTGACAGGGGATGGCAATCAGCCCCAGCATTTT. It encodes CASSLLTGDGNQPQHF.

The chain couples TRBV5-1 to TRBJ2-7; 15 bases fit TRBD2. The J segment lost 3 bases and the V segment lost 4 bases, leaving 8 bases of the junction unmatched. Looked up from germline, CDR1 is SGHRS and CDR2 is YFSETQ. This CDR3 has 17 residues. The CDR3 region is CASSRTSGRASVYEQYF. DNA of the CDR3: TGCGCCAGCAGCCGGACTAGCGGGAGGGCCTCGGTCTACGAGCAGTACTTC.

The chain joins TRBV5-1 to TRBJ1-4; tentatively, D is TRBD1 (5 bases). The CDR3 is 14 residues long. The germline CDR1 and CDR2 sequences are SGHRS and YFSETQ. Trimming pared 0 bases from V and 7 bases from J, leaving 10 bases between. The chain's CDR3 is CASSLGDRIEKLFF. The DNA of the CDR3 is TGCGCCAGCAGCTTGGGTGACAGAATTGAAAAACTGTTTTTT.

The V gene is TRBV19, the J gene TRBJ1-1; 7 bases align to TRBD1. Germline V lookup: CDR1 LNHDA, CDR2 SQIVND (reference sequence). The CDR3 consists of 15 residues. Losses at the gene ends were 3 bases for V and 4 bases for J; bases not matched to a gene: 8. As DNA, the CDR3 is TGTGCCAGTAGTATCCCACAGGGGAGCAGCACTGAAGCTTTCTTT. This encodes CASSIPQGSSTEAFF.